Below are 5 T cell receptor beta chains sequenced from a single sample in a study of post-analysis software for immune sequencing data. Regarding the study as a whole: Patients showed TRBV5-6, TRBV5-1 and TRBV20-1 among several TRBV segments more frequent than in controls.

Antigen specificity for these receptors is unknown. The TCR beta cDNA libraries contained unique molecular identifiers. TCRdb reanalysed the PCR reads using MiXCR and keeps one entry per CDR3 protein. The sample includes 380,000 or so distinct CDR3 sequences, around a third of them seen just once. Specimen: blood. Receptor source: a girl aged 10 to 17 with multiple sclerosis.

In the case of this clonotype: With a much larger clone just one base away, this may be a read error. The chain combines TRBV5-4 with TRBJ2-1; the match to TRBD2 covers 9 bases. This CDR3 is built from 15 residues. Per germline, CDR1 SGHNT and CDR2 YYREEE (reference sequence). The CDR3 protein is CACSLGAGGRNEQFF. The CDR3 coding sequence is TGTGCCTGCAGCTTGGGCGCGGGGGGGCGCAATGAGCAGTTCTTC.

This sequence joins TRBV4-1 and TRBJ1-1; no firm D call. Deletions cut 1 base from V and 3 bases from J, with 9 bases between. Germline loops: CDR1 MGHRA, CDR2 YSYEKL. The CDR3 has 14 residues. The CDR3, as DNA: TGCGCCAGCAGCCAAGGTAGGGATTACACTGAAGCTTTCTTT. It specifies CASSQGRDYTEAFF.

This sequence joins TRBV7-6 and TRBJ2-7, with D maybe TRBD1 (5 bases). V was cut by 0 bases and J by 3 bases, with 15 bases left in between. This CDR3 contains 16 residues. Looked up from germline, CDR1 is SGHVS and CDR2 is FNYEAQ. CDR3 bases: TGTGCCAGCAGCTTAGCGAGTCAGGGTGGTCTCTACGAGCAGTACTTC. Translating gives CASSLASQGGLYEQYF. Based on the CDR3 plus reference TRBV7-6 and TRBJ2-7, the full variable domain is GAGVSQSPRYKVTKRGQDVALRCDPISGHVSLYWYRQALGQGPEFLTYFNYEAQQDKSGLPNDRFSAERPEGSISTLTIQRTEQRDSAMYRCASSLASQGGLYEQYFGPGTRLTVT.

The chain recombines TRBV11-2 with TRBJ2-1; D might be TRBD2 (5 bases). V was pared by 5 bases and J by 0 bases, with 11 bases between. The V gene's germline CDR1 is SGHAT and CDR2 FQNNGV. This CDR3 has 15 amino acids. Here the CDR3 DNA reads TGTGCCAGCAGCCCGCCCAGCGGCTCCTACAATGAGCAGTTCTTC. It specifies CASSPPSGSYNEQFF. Using reference TRBV11-2 and TRBJ2-1 for the parts outside the CDR3, the full variable domain is EAGVAQSPRYKIIEKRQSVAFWCNPISGHATLYWYQQILGQGPKLLIQFQNNGVVDDSQLPKDRFSAERLKGVDSTLKIQPAKLEDSAVYLCASSPPSGSYNEQFFGPGTRLTVL.

The V and J genes are TRBV29-1 and TRBJ2-7; weak D call: TRBD2 (6 bases). There are 12 residues in the CDR3. Trimming took off 1 base at V and 3 bases at J, with 7 bases between the two ends. Germline V CDR1 and CDR2: SQVTM, ANQGSEA. The CDR3 DNA reads as TGCAGCGTTGAAGCGGGAGTCTACGAGCAGTACTTC. Translated: CSVEAGVYEQYF.